Each of the 9 T cell receptor beta chains below was sequenced from the same sample in a study of blood T cell repertoires in COVID-19. The table came from immunoSEQ multiplex PCR; TCRdb's copy has only in-frame clones and leaves some out. The data contain 90,000 to 150,000 clones, 70% to 90% of them singletons. The specimen was peripheral blood. The receptors come from a man in his sixties with acute or convalescent COVID-19.

In its sample, this clone was seen once. The V gene is TRBV6-6, the J gene TRBJ2-5; D unclear. V lost 6 bases to trimming and J lost 1 base, with 12 bases between them. Germline V gives CDR1 MNHNY, CDR2 SVGAGI (reference sequence). The CDR3 runs 14 residues. The CDR3 DNA follows: TGTGCCAGCAGCCCCAGACTCCTCCAAGAGACCCAGTACTTC. Its protein is CASSPRLLQETQYF.

The V and J genes are TRBV4-2 and TRBJ1-6; D not certain. This CDR3 has 13 amino acids. Trimming left V 2 bases short and J 10 bases short, with 9 bases between. Germline V gives CDR1 LGHNA, CDR2 YNFKEQ. The CDR3 coding sequence is TGTGCCAGCAGCCAAAGGGAGGTGTCACCCCTCCACTTT. Its translation is CASSQREVSPLHF.

The rearrangement joins TRBV6-4 to TRBJ1-1; maybe TRBD1 (5 bases). This CDR3 is built from 15 residues. Germline V gene sequence: CDR1 MRHNA, CDR2 SNTAGT. Deletions cut 4 bases from V and 0 bases from J, with 12 bases between. The CDR3 region is CASSGRQPLNTEAFF. CDR3 sequence (DNA): TGTGCCAGCAGTGGCCGACAGCCTCTGAACACTGAAGCTTTCTTT.

This clone was recorded a few times. The V and J genes are TRBV4-3 and TRBJ1-1, with unresolved D. The V end lost 0 bases, the J end lost 6 bases, and 8 bases lay between the germline ends. The CDR3 sequence is 13 residues long. Germline V lookup: CDR1 LGHNA, CDR2 YSLEER. The CDR3 loop is CASSQDRGAEAFF. The CDR3 DNA is TGCGCCAGCAGCCAAGATCGAGGCGCTGAAGCTTTCTTT.

The gene calls are TRBV5-6 and TRBJ2-5; D uncertain. The germline V gene has CDR1 SGHDT and CDR2 YYEEEE. This CDR3 spans 12 amino acids. Trimming took off 7 bases at V and 5 bases at J, with 12 bases between the two ends. Here the CDR3 reads CASATLRETQYF. CDR3 coding DNA: TGTGCCAGCGCCACACTACGGGAGACCCAGTACTTC.

The gene calls are TRBV28 and TRBJ2-7, with unresolved D. V shed 2 bases and J shed 2 bases, with 7 bases lying between them. CDR3 length equals 13 residues. Germline-derived CDR1 and CDR2 are MDHEN and SYDVKM. The DNA of the CDR3 is TGTGCCAGCAGTTTAAACTTAGCCTACGAGCAGTACTTC. Amino acid sequence: CASSLNLAYEQYF.

The chain recombines TRBV12-3 or TRBV12-4 with TRBJ2-7; 8 nucleotides match TRBD2. V shed 7 bases, J shed 3 bases, and the junction held 5 bases outside the gene matches. The CDR3 loop spans 13 amino acids. For the CDR3, the DNA is TGTGCCAGCACTCGAGCGGGGGTCTACGAGCAGTACTTC. Protein sequence: CASTRAGVYEQYF.

The V and J genes are TRBV24-1 and TRBJ2-3, with 10 bases aligning to TRBD1. J lost 3 bases, V lost 3 bases, and 8 bases had no gene match. CDR3 length: 17 residues. The V gene's germline CDR1 is KGHDR and CDR2 SFDVKD. CDR3 sequence reads: CATSDPRQGAMTDTQYF. CDR3 bases: TGTGCCACCAGTGATCCCCGACAGGGGGCGATGACAGATACGCAGTATTTT.

V gene TRBV19 combines with J gene TRBJ2-1; D is ambiguous. CDR1 and CDR2 from the germline V gene are LNHDA and SQIVND (reference sequence). CDR3 length: 14 amino acids. V was shortened by 5 bases and J by 5 bases, with 13 bases between the two germline ends. The CDR3 nucleotides are TGTGCCAGTAGTGTCAGGATTTCCGACAATGAGCAGTTCTTC. It translates to CASSVRISDNEQFF.